Described below is a single TCR beta chain sequence and its context. No cognate antigen has been identified for it. Base-call qualities are not available, and no considerably larger clone is one nucleotide away. The data originate from a study of blood T cell repertoires in COVID-19 (dated by TCRdb to the early 2020s). Some background on the complete study: Samples covering the acute and convalescent phases of COVID-19 were provided by collaborators in the United States, Italy and Spain. Samples came from the ongoing ImmuneRACE study (first 160 participants) plus 1,254 subjects from 6 global collaborators. The dataset comprised deeply sampled blood TCRbeta repertoires from subjects exposed to, actively infected with, or recovered from COVID-19. A de-identified subject ID, COVID-19 status, age in years and sex were almost always included in the sample metadata. Where HLA class I and class II types were available, the types were taken from metadata supplied by the sample provider, not from assay-based typing. The material from the prospective study consisted of cDNA or gDNA derived from T cells, B-cell-depleted T cells, or PBMCs. The repertoires were released in a freely available public database meant as a resource for research on the immune response to SARS-CoV-2.

The investigation overall reported the following: How much clinical and demographic metadata was included differed by source and by participant, and the metadata was provided uncurated.

Collaborating institutions collected whole blood in K2EDTA tubes following their own protocols. For TCRbeta analysis, collaborators shipped samples in one of three forms: frozen whole blood, isolated PBMCs, or DNA extracted from either of those sample types. The V and J ends are trimmed by 2 bases and 4 bases, leaving 11 bases between them. From the cysteine up to the phenylalanine, the CDR3 has a length of 15 residues. Solely the CDR3 DNA is kept, with 45 bases framed from the first base. Sequences MDHEN (CDR1) and SYDVKM (CDR2) are obtained from the germline V gene. TCRbeta CDR3 regions were amplified from genomic DNA by means of the immunoSEQ Assay, a bias-controlled multiplex PCR. As for the original processing: The number of nucleated cells in each sample was estimated from the amplification of reference gene primers within the assay. Sequence reads were collapsed and filtered to measure the absolute abundance of every unique TCRbeta CDR3 rearrangement. For each sample, productive Simpson clonality was calculated as the square root of Simpson's diversity index over productive rearrangements. The table was pulled from immuneACCESS by TCRdb, which kept in-frame rearrangements only. Such tables lose some clones; where checked, under half of the loss comes from unresolved V genes, and the rest has no known cause. That table gives V, J and clone size, and the DNA gave D and trimming. The table for this sample lists 100,000 to 150,000 clones; about 72% of them were counted only once. The ten largest clones add up to 1.9% of the sample.

The source of this sequence is a woman aged 70 to 79 with acute or convalescent COVID-19. The receptor chain draws on TRBV28 and TRBJ2-2, and possibly TRBD1, on 6 matching bases. Input material: peripheral blood. The CDR3 loop reads CASSLGGYRTGELFF. The sequenced DNA is TGTGCCAGCAGTTTAGGGGGCTACCGCACCGGGGAGCTGTTTTTT.